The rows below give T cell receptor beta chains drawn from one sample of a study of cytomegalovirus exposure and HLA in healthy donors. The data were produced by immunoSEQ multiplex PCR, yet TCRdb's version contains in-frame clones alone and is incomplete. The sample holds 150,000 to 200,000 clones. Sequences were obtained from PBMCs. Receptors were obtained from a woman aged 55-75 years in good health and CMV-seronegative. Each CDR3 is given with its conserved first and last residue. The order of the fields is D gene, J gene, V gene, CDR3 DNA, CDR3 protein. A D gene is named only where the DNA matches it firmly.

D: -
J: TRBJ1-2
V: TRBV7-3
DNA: TGTGCCAGCAGCTTGCAGGGGTATGGCTACACCTTC
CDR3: CASSLQGYGYTF

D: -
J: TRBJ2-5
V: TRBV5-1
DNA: TGCGCCAGCAGCTTGGCCGGGAAAGAGACCCAGTACTTC
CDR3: CASSLAGKETQYF

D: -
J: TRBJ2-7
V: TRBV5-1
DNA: TGCGCCAGCAGCTTGAGGTATTCGCAGGGTCGGCCTCCAACTGACGAGCAGTACTTC
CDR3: CASSLRYSQGRPPTDEQYF

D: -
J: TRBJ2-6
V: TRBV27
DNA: TGTGCCAGCAGTCCCCGGACAGTCTCTGGGGCCAACGTCCTGACTTTC
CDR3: CASSPRTVSGANVLTF

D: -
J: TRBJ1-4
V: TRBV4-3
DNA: TGCGCCAGCAGCCAATCCCGGGTTCGTAATGAAAAACTGTTTTTT
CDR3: CASSQSRVRNEKLFF

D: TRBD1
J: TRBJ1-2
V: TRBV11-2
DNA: TGTGCCAGCAGCCAGACAGGGTTCTATGGCTACACCTTC
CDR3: CASSQTGFYGYTF

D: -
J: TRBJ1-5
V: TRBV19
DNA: TGTGCCAGTAGTATTCAGGACAGATTCAATCAGCCCCAGCATTTT
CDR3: CASSIQDRFNQPQHF

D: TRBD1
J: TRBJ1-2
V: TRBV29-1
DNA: TGCAGCGTCTCTGACAGGGTTGGAGGCTACACCTTC
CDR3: CSVSDRVGGYTF

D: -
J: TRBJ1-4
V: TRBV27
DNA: TGTGCCAGCAGTTCACGTATCACAGGGTCCCGACTCGGAGAAAAACTGTTTTTT
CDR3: CASSSRITGSRLGEKLFF

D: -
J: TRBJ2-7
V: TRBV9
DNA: TGTGCCAGCAGCGTAGGGGAGTTGGGCCCGAGCTCCTACGAGCAGTACTTC
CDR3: CASSVGELGPSSYEQYF

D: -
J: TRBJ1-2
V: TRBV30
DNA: TGTGCCTGGAGTCGGGTTAGAGGCTACACCTTC
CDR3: CAWSRVRGYTF

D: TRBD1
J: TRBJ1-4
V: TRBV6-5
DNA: TGTGCCAGCAGCTACCTCCGGGGGACAGCTAATGAAAAACTGTTTTTT
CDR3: CASSYLRGTANEKLFF

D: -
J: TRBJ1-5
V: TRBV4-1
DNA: TGCGCCAGCAGCCAAGTTCAGGCCAATCAGCCCCAGCATTTT
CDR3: CASSQVQANQPQHF

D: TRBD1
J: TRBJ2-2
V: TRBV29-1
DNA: TGCAGCGCTCAGACAGGGGGCTCCTTAGACACCGGGGAGCTGTTTTTT
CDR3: CSAQTGGSLDTGELFF

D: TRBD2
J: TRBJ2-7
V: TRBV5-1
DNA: TGCGCCAGCAGCTTGGGTGGTAGCGGGGTCTCCTACGAGCAGTACTTC
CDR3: CASSLGGSGVSYEQYF

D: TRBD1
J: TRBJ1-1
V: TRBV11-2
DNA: TGTGCCAGCAGCTCCCACCAGGGGGCTAACACTGAAGCTTTCTTT
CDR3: CASSSHQGANTEAFF

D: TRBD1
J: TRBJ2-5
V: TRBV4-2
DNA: TGTGCCAGCAGCCAGATGATCCTTCCGGGACAGGGGGTAGAGACCCAGTACTTC
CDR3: CASSQMILPGQGVETQYF

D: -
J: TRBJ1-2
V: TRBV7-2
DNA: TGTGCCAGCAGCTGGGGGGGCCCAGGGGCGGGTTATGGCTACACCTTC
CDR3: CASSWGGPGAGYGYTF

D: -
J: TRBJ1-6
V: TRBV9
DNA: TGTGCCAGCAGCGTAGGCGGAATGGGTTCACCCCTCCACTTT
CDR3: CASSVGGMGSPLHF

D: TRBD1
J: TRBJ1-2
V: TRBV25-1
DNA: TGTGCCAGCGCTCGAGACAGGGGACAAGGCTACACCTTC
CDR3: CASARDRGQGYTF

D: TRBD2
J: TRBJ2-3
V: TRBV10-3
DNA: TGTGCCATCAGCCCTGGGACTAGCGGACGCACAGATACGCAGTATTTT
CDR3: CAISPGTSGRTDTQYF

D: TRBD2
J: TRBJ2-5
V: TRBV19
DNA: TGTGCCAGTAGTATTACGGGGAGCGGGGAAGAGACCCAGTACTTC
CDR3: CASSITGSGEETQYF

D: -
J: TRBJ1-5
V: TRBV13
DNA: TGTGCCAGCAGCTTAGGCCCAGGACGGGAGGGAAGCAATCAGCCCCAGCATTTT
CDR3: CASSLGPGREGSNQPQHF

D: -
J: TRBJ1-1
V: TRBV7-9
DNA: TGTGCCAGCAGAACTGGGGAGGGGGGTGAAGCTTTCTTT
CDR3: CASRTGEGGEAFF

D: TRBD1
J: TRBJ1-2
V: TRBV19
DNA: TGTGCCAGTAGTCTGGGAAGACAGGGAAGGAACTATGGCTACACCTTC
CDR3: CASSLGRQGRNYGYTF

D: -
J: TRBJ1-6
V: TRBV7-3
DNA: TGTGCCAGCAGCTTAACTGGGCAGGGCGTCGGAAGTTCACCCCTCCACTTT
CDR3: CASSLTGQGVGSSPLHF

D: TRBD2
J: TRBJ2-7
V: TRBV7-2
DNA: TGTGCCAGCAGCTGGAAGACTAGCGGGGGGTTCGAGCAGTACTTC
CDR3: CASSWKTSGGFEQYF

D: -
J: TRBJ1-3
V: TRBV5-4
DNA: TGTGCCAGCAGCCTTCCAGGGACTGGAAACACCATATATTTT
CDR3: CASSLPGTGNTIYF

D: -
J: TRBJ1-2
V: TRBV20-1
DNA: TGCAGTGCTAGCGGAGGCTATGGCTACACCTTC
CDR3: CSASGGYGYTF

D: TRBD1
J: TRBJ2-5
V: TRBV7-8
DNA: TGTGCCAGCAGCCTGGGGACAGGGAGGTCTCCGGAGACCCAGTACTTC
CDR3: CASSLGTGRSPETQYF

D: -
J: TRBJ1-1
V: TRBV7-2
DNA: TGTGCCAGCAGCTTAGTTGAGACAGTCACTGAAGCTTTCTTT
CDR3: CASSLVETVTEAFF

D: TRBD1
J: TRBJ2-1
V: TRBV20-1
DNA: TGCAGTGTCCCGTTGGGAAACAGGGGATTCTTC
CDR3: CSVPLGNRGFF

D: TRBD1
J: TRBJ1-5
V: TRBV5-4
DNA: TGTGCCAGCAGCTTAGACGGACAGGCTAATCAGCCCCAGCATTTT
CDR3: CASSLDGQANQPQHF

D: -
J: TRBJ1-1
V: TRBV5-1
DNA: TGCGCCAGCAGCGCGGAGAACACTGAAGCTTTCTTT
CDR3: CASSAENTEAFF

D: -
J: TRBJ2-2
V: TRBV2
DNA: TGTGCCAGCAGTGACTACCGCAACACCGGGGAGCTGTTTTTT
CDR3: CASSDYRNTGELFF

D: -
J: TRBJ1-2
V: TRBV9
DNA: TGTGCCAGCAGCGTAGCCGGGACACCTACTAACTATGGCTACACCTTC
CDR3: CASSVAGTPTNYGYTF

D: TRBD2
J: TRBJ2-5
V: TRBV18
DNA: TGTGCCAGCTCATCCCGGACTAGCGGCGAGTCGACCCAGTACTTC
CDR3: CASSSRTSGESTQYF

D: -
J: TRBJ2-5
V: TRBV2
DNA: TGTGCCAGCAGTCAACAGGGATTTTCCATGGAGACCCAGTACTTC
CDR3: CASSQQGFSMETQYF

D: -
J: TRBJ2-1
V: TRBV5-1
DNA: TGCGCCAGCAGCCCTCCGGGACTTAAGCAGTTCTTC
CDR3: CASSPPGLKQFF

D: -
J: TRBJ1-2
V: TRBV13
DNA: TGTGCCAGCAGCTACACAGGCCTTGAAGGCTACACCTTC
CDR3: CASSYTGLEGYTF

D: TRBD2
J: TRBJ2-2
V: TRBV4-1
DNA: TGCGCCAGCAGCCACGGTCTAGCGGGGGGGAACACCGGGGAGCTGTTTTTT
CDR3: CASSHGLAGGNTGELFF

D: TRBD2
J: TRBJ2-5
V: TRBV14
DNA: TGTGCCAGCAGTCCGAGGCAGCGGGGGGAGACCCAGTACTTC
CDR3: CASSPRQRGETQYF

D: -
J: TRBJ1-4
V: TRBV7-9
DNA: TGTGCCAGCAGCTTAGTGGCGGAGGGGAATGAAAAACTGTTTTTT
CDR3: CASSLVAEGNEKLFF

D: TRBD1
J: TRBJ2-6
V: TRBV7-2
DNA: TGTGCCAGCAGCGTGTCAGGGGGCAGTGGGGCCAACGTCCTGACTTTC
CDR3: CASSVSGGSGANVLTF

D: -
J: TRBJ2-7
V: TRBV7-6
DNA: TGTGCCAGCAGCCCACTGGGGGGTTACGAGCAGTACTTC
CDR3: CASSPLGGYEQYF

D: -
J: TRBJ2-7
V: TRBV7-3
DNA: TGTGCCAGCAGCTTAACAGGGAGTGGCGAGCAGTACTTC
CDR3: CASSLTGSGEQYF

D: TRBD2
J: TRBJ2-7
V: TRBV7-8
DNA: TGTGCCAGCAGACGGACTAGCGGGAGTACCTACGAGCAGTACTTC
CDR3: CASRRTSGSTYEQYF

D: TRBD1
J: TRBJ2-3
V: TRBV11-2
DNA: TGTGCCAGCAGCTTACGGTGGACAGGGGGCCCAGATACGCAGTATTTT
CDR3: CASSLRWTGGPDTQYF

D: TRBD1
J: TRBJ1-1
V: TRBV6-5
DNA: TGTGCCAGCAGTTACTCGGGGACAGTCCGGGGCACTGAAGCTTTCTTT
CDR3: CASSYSGTVRGTEAFF

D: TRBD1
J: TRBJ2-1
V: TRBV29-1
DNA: TGCAGCGTTGAAAGAGGGCAGGGGGCCTACAATGAGCAGTTCTTC
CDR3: CSVERGQGAYNEQFF

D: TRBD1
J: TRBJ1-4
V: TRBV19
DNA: TGTGCCAGTAGTCACAGGGGGAAAGGTGAAAAACTGTTTTTT
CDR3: CASSHRGKGEKLFF

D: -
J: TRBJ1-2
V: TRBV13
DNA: TGTGCCAGCAGCTTAGAACAGGCTCGCTATGGCTACACCTTC
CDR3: CASSLEQARYGYTF

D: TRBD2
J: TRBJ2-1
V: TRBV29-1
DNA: TGCAGCGTTCCAAGCGGGGGACTAGCCTCTAATGAGCAGTTCTTC
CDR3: CSVPSGGLASNEQFF

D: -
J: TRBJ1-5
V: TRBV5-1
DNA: TGCGCCAGCAGCTTGGGGGGGCTCGGCCAGCCCCAGCATTTT
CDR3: CASSLGGLGQPQHF

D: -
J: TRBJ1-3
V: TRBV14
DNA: TGTGCCAGCAGCCGGCCAGGACAGGGAAACACCATATATTTT
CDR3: CASSRPGQGNTIYF